This entry is about one T cell receptor beta chain. Its cognate antigen has yet to be identified. Nothing much larger sits one base from this clone, and base qualities are not available. The entry originates in a study of cytomegalovirus exposure and HLA in healthy donors (dated by TCRdb to the late 2010s). About the full investigation: According to an earlier analysis of a few hundred of the donors, about 190 million T cells yielded 90 million to 140 million unique TCR beta sequences and around 280 Gb of sequence data. An early release covering about 600 HLA-typed donors comprised 250 to 350 gigabases of sequencing data and roughly 86 million unique TCR sequences. Of the roughly 400 genotyped donors, around 81% fell in the genetic ancestry cluster associated with self-reported Caucasian donors. The study was designed to test whether signatures of past pathogen exposure could be identified by cataloging public T cell receptors. The study profiled the T cell repertoires of under 700 subjects by immunosequencing and related them to cytomegalovirus serostatus. Besides the first cohort of hundreds of subjects, a separate validation cohort made up of around 120 different subjects was used. The study combined high-throughput TCR immunosequencing, statistical association of individual TCRs with disease status, and machine learning to predict cytomegalovirus infection status. A later analysis re-examined previously published TCR beta repertoires from roughly 720 donors and added high-resolution HLA genotyping to investigate patterns of TCR occurrence. The later analysis used no new phenotypic data to find candidate immune exposures, relying instead on TCR beta sequences and their occurrence across donors. To decide whether each TCR beta V gene segment behaved as functional or pseudogenic, an earlier analysis of some 600 of the donors relied on high-throughput TCR beta sequencing. Alongside the repertoire data, information on donor age, sex, ethnicity and CMV serostatus was compiled. In a later genetic analysis, genome-wide SNP genotypes for about 55% of the roughly 700 donors were used, and that subset was treated as a discovery cohort. Every repertoire in the discovery cohort had been generated on one and the same sequencing platform. HLA typing included class I and class II loci at four-digit resolution. The number of typed donors differed by locus: roughly 620-630 for A, B, C, DRB1 and DQB1; approximately 520 for DQA1; 606 for DPA1; and around 470 for DPB1. Because of strong linkage in the cohort, five DR-DQ haplotypes were treated as single units for association and clustering. Among around 400 genotyped donors of the cohort, an average of roughly 230,000 unique TCR beta nucleotide sequences was sequenced per donor, of which roughly 17% were non-productive.

The germline V gene specifies MNHEY as CDR1 and SVGAGI as CDR2. The CDR3 has 15 amino acids, counting the end cysteine and phenylalanine. Just CDR3 DNA is preserved here, 45 bases in frame from base 1. Libraries were built with the immunoSEQ multiplex PCR assay. The multiplex PCR relied on a mix of 60 forward primers for TCR Vbeta segments and 13 reverse primers for TCR Jbeta segments. Amplification of the CDR3 region of rearranged TCR beta genes was performed with a multiplex PCR assay on genomic DNA. Amplified TCR beta libraries were sequenced as 87-base-pair reads on the Illumina HiSeq System. Turning to the authors' computational methods: In a later analysis, some 80 million unique TCR beta chains were counted across the 690 or so repertoires, and roughly 10 million of these chains were shared by at least two donors. Raw reads were error-corrected and collapsed into unique sequences with a nearest-neighbor algorithm that merged closely related sequences to remove PCR and sequencing errors. CDR3 sequences were aligned to IMGT reference sequences to assign V, D and J gene segments. For a sequence to be retained, a match of at least six nucleotides to both a V gene segment and a J gene segment was required. Rearrangements were classified as productive when the CDR3 lacked stop codons and remained in frame with V and J, and all other rearrangements were classified as non-productive. CDR3 was defined according to IMGT convention as the region running from the second conserved V-encoded cysteine to the conserved J-encoded phenylalanine. The earlier analysis of 587 of the donors excluded sequences that lacked an unambiguous match to a single V gene segment. An earlier analysis of over 450 of the donors classified V segments as functional when productive rearrangements were above 56.7% and as segregating when the standard deviation between donors was above 5%. To diagnose cytomegalovirus status from the catalog of TCR beta chain sequences, a statistical classification framework was built. In a later analysis, TCR nucleotide sequences were compared against IMGT/GENE-DB human TR gene sequences so that V and J genes could be assigned. A later analysis assigned CDR3 sequences and most-parsimonious VDJ recombination scenarios with the TCRdist pipeline. In a later analysis, each TCR beta chain was defined by its CDR3 amino acid sequence together with its V-gene family, and reads lacking a unique V-gene family were excluded. As a way to deal with suspected cross-contamination and a sequencing artifact, a later analysis dropped 640 or so nucleotide sequences that were highly shared and had low generation probability. In a later analysis, a clonal expansion index was calculated for each public chain from normalized within-repertoire ranks of inferred template counts. Generation probabilities in a later analysis came from a VDJ recombination model fitted to out-of-frame rearrangements, and those results were checked against IGoR. In a later analysis, TCR-TCR, TCR-HLA and TCR-CMV co-occurrence was scored with hypergeometric tests, and a repertoire-size bias correction was applied to TCR pairs. False discovery rates were estimated in a later analysis by permuting HLA or CMV assignments 20 times. In a later analysis, co-occurring TCRs were grouped using DBSCAN, and TCRdist sequence similarity was added for clustering within HLA-allele-positive subsets. For co-occurrence clustering, repertoires with fewer than 30,000 or more than 120,000 public chains were excluded, along with roughly five repertoires with anomalous nucleotide sharing. What TCRdb holds here is the immuneACCESS table cut down to in-frame rearrangements. Part of the clones is not present; checked against another copy, under half of the missing clones reflect an unresolved V gene, and the others are unexplained. V and J calls and clone size follow that table, whereas D and trimming were derived from the DNA. This sample gives 75,000 to 95,000 clones in total; roughly 80% of them show up just once. The ten largest make up around an eighth of the sample.

Findings and caveats that apply to the study as a whole: In a later analysis, the rate of TCR association differed among HLA loci, with DRB1 alleles having the most associated TCRs and HLA-C alleles having the fewest. In an earlier analysis of some 550 of the donors, most TCR beta V segments were observed in productive rearrangements about 87% or about 30% of the time, broadly matching IMGT annotations. In a later analysis, HLA-associated TCR beta chains showed more clonal expansion and lower generation probabilities than non-associated chains that were equally common. Specific HLA alleles were associated with about 17,000 TCR beta sequences at a false discovery rate of 0.05 in a later analysis. Strong co-occurrence of HLA alleles, especially DR and DQ, made assigning TCR associations to individual alleles difficult. Sequencing depth was assumed to be roughly uniform across donors in the presence/absence analyses, though that assumption may not hold. A later genetic analysis associated a missense DCLRE1C variant with V-gene and J-gene trimming of TCR beta chains, and an independent cohort replicated the association. According to a later genetic analysis, donors in an Asian-associated ancestry cluster had fewer N-insertions in productive TCRs than the approximately 670-donor mean. A further reported finding was that TCR beta sequences accurately predicted the HLA-A and HLA-B alleles for most subjects in the first cohort. A cluster of highly shared sequence variants was judged likely to represent a technical artifact of the sequencing pipeline. The authors suggested that the approach could potentially be extended to other disease states and immunological phenotypes. Because HLA typing was missing for some donors at each locus, association tests included only the typed subset. A total of 164 TCR beta chains were listed by the study as associated with cytomegalovirus. Because counts were too low, roughly 18 rarely observed V segments, including chromosome 9 orphons, were left out of the earlier analysis of over 550 of the donors. Three of the identified cytomegalovirus-associated TCR beta chains were confirmed in vitro to be specific for cytomegalovirus antigens. Linkage disequilibrium might explain the correlated functional status among segregating V segments, but an unknown experimental factor could not be excluded. The cohort was sequenced for TCR beta chains only, and without alpha or paired-chain data the features that could be detected were limited. For the cohort, immune exposure information was limited to CMV serostatus. In both the original and validation cohorts, the classifier was reported to diagnose cytomegalovirus status with high specificity and sensitivity. Most CMV-associated TCR beta chains appeared to be HLA-restricted in a later analysis, and the HLA associations seemed to be driven largely by CMV exposure. Some IMGT-functional V segments, including TRBV6-2 and TRBV6-3, could not be told apart with the 87-base-pair reads, so those segments were excluded. While some public TCRs were present in many individuals, most TCR sequences turned up only very rarely across donors. Several of the top co-occurrence clusters appeared to be linked to parvovirus B19, influenza, CMV and Epstein-Barr virus, according to a later analysis.

The cohort comprised fewer than 750 healthy bone marrow donors. At the time of sampling, every cohort member was nominally healthy, though immune exposures that went unrecorded were likely present. CMV serostatus was positive for about 300 and negative for about 50% of the roughly 700 cohort members, and was not recorded for this donor. Each donor provided a peripheral blood sample, and peripheral blood mononuclear cells were used for TCR beta sequencing. Genomic DNA extraction from the blood cell samples was performed with the Qiagen DNeasy Blood Extraction Kit. The material sequenced was PBMCs. This receptor was obtained from a human donor in good health. This chain is built from TRBV6-5 and TRBJ2-5, and TRBD1 matches 8 of the central bases. The DNA end is more similar to TRBJ2-7, so the J call may be wrong. The CDR3 protein is CASSHAGTGHYEQYF. In nucleotides, the sequence is TGTGCCAGCAGTCACGCCGGGACAGGACATTACGAGCAGTACTTC.